Listed below are T cell receptor beta chains from one sample, sequenced in a study of beta chain features in type 1 diabetes. The repertoire was sequenced with immunoSEQ multiplex PCR; TCRdb's copy has only in-frame clones and lacks some. The sample has 900,000 or so clones, roughly a sixth seen once. Sequenced material: naive CD4+ T cells from blood. Receptors originate from a woman in her late teens or twenties in good health. Both conserved end residues are part of each CDR3. A D gene is named only where the DNA matches it firmly. Part of the rows lack a size; the others show once, few, many or a class for expanded clones.

>TRBJ2-5|TRBD1|few|TRBV18
TGTGCCAGCTCACCACTGATCGGGGACAGAGCCCAAGAGACCCAGTACTTC
CASSPLIGDRAQETQYF
>TRBJ1-5|TRBD1|.|TRBV28
TGTGCCAGCAGTTTTCGGTCAGGGGGCTTCACGCAGCCCCAGCATTTT
CASSFRSGGFTQPQHF
>TRBJ1-2|.|.|TRBV5-6
TGTGCCAGCAGCTTGTACAGGCCGACCGGGGGCTACACCTTC
CASSLYRPTGGYTF
>TRBJ1-4|TRBD1|.|TRBV27
TGTGCCAGCAGCCACGGGACAGGGGTCGAAAAACTGTTTTTT
CASSHGTGVEKLFF
>TRBJ1-5|.|.|TRBV29-1
TGCAGCGTTCGGTTCCTAGAGCATCAGCCCCAGCATTTT
CSVRFLEHQPQHF
>TRBJ2-1|.|many|TRBV10-3
TGTGCCAGCGGCTCCGGGATACCATACAATGAGCAGTTCTTC
CASGSGIPYNEQFF
>TRBJ2-5|TRBD1|few|TRBV7-2
TGTGCCAGCAGCTTAAAGACAGGGGCCGTGGAGACCCAGTACTTC
CASSLKTGAVETQYF
>TRBJ2-2|.|.|TRBV28
TGTGCCAGCAGTCTCCTAGCGCCCACCGGGGAGCTGTTTTTT
CASSLLAPTGELFF
>TRBJ1-2|.|few|TRBV29-1
TGCAGCGTTGAAGATGTTCGCTATGGCTACACCTTC
CSVEDVRYGYTF
>TRBJ1-5|TRBD1|.|TRBV27
TGTGCCAGCAGTTTAAGGACAGGGGGGTATAGCAATCAGCCCCAGCATTTT
CASSLRTGGYSNQPQHF
>TRBJ2-7|TRBD2|.|TRBV7-2
TGTGCCAGCAGCTTGGCTAGCGGAAGAGGAGAGCAGTACTTC
CASSLASGRGEQYF
>TRBJ2-5|TRBD1|.|TRBV11-2
TGTGCCAGCAGCTTTACTACAGGGGTCTTCGAGACCCAGTACTTC
CASSFTTGVFETQYF
>TRBJ2-1|TRBD1|.|TRBV18
TGTGCCAGCTCATCCGGACAGGTTAACAATGAGCAGTTCTTC
CASSSGQVNNEQFF
>TRBJ2-7|TRBD2|few|TRBV4-1
TGCGCCAGCAGCCGGACTAGCGGGGCCACCTACGAGCAGTACTTC
CASSRTSGATYEQYF
>TRBJ2-7|TRBD2|.|TRBV7-3
TGTGCCAGCAGTCTTATGGGAGGGGCTACCTACGAGCAGTACTTC
CASSLMGGATYEQYF
>TRBJ2-7|.|few|TRBV7-2
TGTGCCAGCAGCTTAGAGTGGCTCGGTTACGAGCAGTACTTC
CASSLEWLGYEQYF
>TRBJ2-2|.|.|TRBV5-1
TGCGCCAGCAGCTTAGGACAGAACCCCACCGGGGAGCTGTTTTTT
CASSLGQNPTGELFF
>TRBJ1-5|.|.|TRBV19
TGTGCCAGTAGTATAGACGATCAGCCCCAGCATTTT
CASSIDDQPQHF
>TRBJ1-2|.|.|TRBV9
TGTGCCAGCAGCAGATACACAGACCCCTCGCCCTATAACTATGGCTACACCTTC
CASSRYTDPSPYNYGYTF
>TRBJ2-7|.|few|TRBV7-2
TGTGCCAGCAGCTCCGACACCATCGGGCAGTACTTC
CASSSDTIGQYF
>TRBJ1-2|.|.|TRBV29-1
TGCAGCGTTGAGTCGCCGCTCGGAACCTATGGCTACACCTTC
CSVESPLGTYGYTF
>TRBJ2-7|.|.|TRBV10-3
TGTGCCATCAGCCGACAGGAGACCTCCTACGAGCAGTACTTC
CAISRQETSYEQYF
>TRBJ2-6|.|.|TRBV28
TGTGCCAGCAGTTCCGCCGGCGTAGCCAACGTCCTGACTTTC
CASSSAGVANVLTF
>TRBJ2-3|TRBD2|few|TRBV28
TGTGCCAGCAAGTGGCGGGAGGGCGGTACGCAGTATTTT
CASKWREGGTQYF
>TRBJ2-1|.|few|TRBV9
TGTGCCAGCAGCGTAATGGAAGCCGCGACCTACAATGAGCAGTTCTTC
CASSVMEAATYNEQFF
>TRBJ1-1|.|.|TRBV7-8
TGTGCCAGCAGCTTACTGAGGGCAGGCGGCGGGACTGAAGCTTTCTTT
CASSLLRAGGGTEAFF
>TRBJ2-1|TRBD1|.|TRBV7-2
TGTGCCAGCAGCCTAGAGGCGGGACAGGTCCGGATCCGTGAGCAGTTCTTC
CASSLEAGQVRIREQFF
>TRBJ2-3|TRBD2|few|TRBV14
TGTGCCAGCAGCCAAGAGGAGACTAGCCATCTGGGTACGCAGTATTTT
CASSQEETSHLGTQYF
>TRBJ2-7|.|.|TRBV21-1
TGTGCCAGCAGCAAAGTTCCGGGACACAAGTCCTACGAGCAGTACTTC
CASSKVPGHKSYEQYF
>TRBJ1-2|.|.|TRBV19
TGTGCCAGTAGTAGGGGTTTCTATGGCTACACCTTC
CASSRGFYGYTF
>TRBJ1-1|.|few|TRBV7-6
TGTGCCAGCAGCTTCCAGGGAGATAACACTGAAGCTTTCTTT
CASSFQGDNTEAFF
>TRBJ2-5|TRBD1|few|TRBV5-4
TGTGCCAGCAGCTTTCCGGGACAGCGGCGACAAGAGACCCAGTACTTC
CASSFPGQRRQETQYF
>TRBJ2-2|.|.|TRBV5-6
TGTGCCAGCAGCGCGAGGGACCACGCGAACACCGGGGAGCTGTTTTTT
CASSARDHANTGELFF
>TRBJ1-2|TRBD1|.|TRBV18
TGTGCCAGCTCACCACCAATCCCGAAGGGGGCGCGCTATGGCTACACCTTC
CASSPPIPKGARYGYTF
>TRBJ2-5|.|.|TRBV5-8
TGTGCCAGCAGCTTGAAGGGATGGTACATGGAGACCCAGTACTTC
CASSLKGWYMETQYF
>TRBJ2-3|.|few|TRBV6-5
TGTGCCAGCAGTTCCGGGAGACTCACAGATACGCAGTATTTT
CASSSGRLTDTQYF
>TRBJ2-1|.|.|TRBV5-6
TGTGCCAGCAGTCGGGCCCCGAGCTCCTACAATGAGCAGTTCTTC
CASSRAPSSYNEQFF
>TRBJ2-7|TRBD2|few|TRBV7-2
TGTGCCAGCAGCCCAAGGACGACTAGCGGGAGATCAAACGAGCAGTACTTC
CASSPRTTSGRSNEQYF
>TRBJ2-1|.|.|TRBV5-1
TGCGCCAGCAGCTTCCGGCCTAGTAGCGATGAGCAGTTCTTC
CASSFRPSSDEQFF
>TRBJ2-7|.|few|TRBV11-2
TGTGCCAGCAGCCTTCACTCCACACCGGCCGGGCAGTACTTC
CASSLHSTPAGQYF
>TRBJ1-5|.|.|TRBV19
TGTGCCAGTAGGGGAGGGCATAGCAATCAGCCCCAGCATTTT
CASRGGHSNQPQHF
>TRBJ1-5|.|few|TRBV7-8
TGTGCCAGCAGCTTACGGGACACCAATCAGCCCCAGCATTTT
CASSLRDTNQPQHF
>TRBJ1-1|.|few|TRBV28
TGTGCCAGCAGTTCCTTCAGGGACACTGAAGCTTTCTTT
CASSSFRDTEAFF
>TRBJ2-3|.|.|TRBV2
TGTGCCAGCAGTGAACGCACAGATACGCAGTATTTT
CASSERTDTQYF
>TRBJ2-7|TRBD1|few|TRBV6-6
TGTGCCAGCAACCACCGGGACAGAGACTACGAGCAGTACTTC
CASNHRDRDYEQYF
>TRBJ1-4|.|few|TRBV7-9
TGTGCCAGCAGCTTTTTAGGAGGGAATGAAAAACTGTTTTTT
CASSFLGGNEKLFF
>TRBJ1-2|TRBD1|few|TRBV6-5
TGTGCCAGCAGGCGGGACAGCCTAATCAACTATGGCTACACCTTC
CASRRDSLINYGYTF
>TRBJ2-1|.|.|TRBV11-2
TGTGCCAGCAGCTCCCTCCGGGGCCGGGGAAATGAGCAGTTCTTC
CASSSLRGRGNEQFF
>TRBJ1-1|.|.|TRBV2
TGTGCCAGCAGTGTTCTCAGGGTGGGCACTGAAGCTTTCTTT
CASSVLRVGTEAFF